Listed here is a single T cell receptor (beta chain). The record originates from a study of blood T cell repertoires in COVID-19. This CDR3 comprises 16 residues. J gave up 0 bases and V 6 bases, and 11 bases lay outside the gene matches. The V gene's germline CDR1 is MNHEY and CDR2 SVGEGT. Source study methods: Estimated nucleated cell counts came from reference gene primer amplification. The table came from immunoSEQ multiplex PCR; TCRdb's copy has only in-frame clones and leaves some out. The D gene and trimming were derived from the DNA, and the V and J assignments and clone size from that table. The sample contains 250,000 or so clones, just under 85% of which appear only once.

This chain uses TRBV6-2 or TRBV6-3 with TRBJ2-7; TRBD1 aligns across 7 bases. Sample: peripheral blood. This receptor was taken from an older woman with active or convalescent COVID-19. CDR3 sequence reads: CASSPLGRDSSYEQYF. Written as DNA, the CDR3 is TGTGCCAGCAGCCCCTTGGGCCGGGACAGCTCCTACGAGCAGTACTTC.